Sequencing of this TCR beta chain was carried out in a study of blood T cell repertoires in COVID-19 (TCRdb year 2020). General notes on the study: The collaborator samples originated in the United States, Italy and Spain and spanned the acute and convalescent phases of COVID-19. The prospective study material was composed of cDNA or gDNA derived from T cells, B-cell-depleted T cells, or PBMCs. Deeply sampled blood TCRbeta repertoires from subjects exposed to, actively infected with, or recovered from COVID-19 were included in the dataset. The repertoires were released in a freely available public database intended as a resource for research on the immune response to SARS-CoV-2. Samples came from the ongoing ImmuneRACE study (first 160 participants) plus 1,254 subjects from 6 global collaborators. A de-identified subject ID, COVID-19 status, age in years and sex were almost always included in the sample metadata. Where HLA class I and class II types were available, the types were taken from metadata supplied by the sample provider, not from assay-based typing. Results and caveats for the whole study, not just this receptor: The amount of clinical and demographic metadata varied by source and participant and was provided uncurated.

Remarks on this clone: Its antigen specificity is not known. Base quality data are lacking; no much larger clone is found one base away.

The collaborating institutions used their own protocols to collect whole blood in K2EDTA tubes. For TCRbeta analysis, collaborator samples were shipped as frozen whole blood, as isolated PBMCs, or as DNA extracted from either sample type. After removal of 2 bases from V and 6 bases from J, the junction retains 8 bases not matched to a gene. As encoded in the germline V gene, CDR1 is MGHDK while CDR2 is SYGVNS. The CDR3 runs 15 residues from the cysteine to the phenylalanine. Just CDR3 DNA is preserved here, 45 bases in frame from base 1. The immunoSEQ Assay, a bias-controlled multiplex PCR, was used to amplify TCRbeta CDR3 regions from genomic DNA. The original methods were these. Within the assay, amplification of reference gene primers was used to estimate how many nucleated cells each sample contained. Sequence reads were collapsed and filtered to measure the absolute abundance of every unique TCRbeta CDR3 rearrangement. For each sample, productive Simpson clonality was calculated as the square root of Simpson's diversity index across productive rearrangements. Held by TCRdb, this immuneACCESS table contains in-frame sequences only and omits some clones. Under half of the omission traces to an unresolved V gene where checked; the cause of the rest is unknown. V, J and clone size are taken as reported in that table, and D and trimming were inferred from the DNA itself. The sample has approximately 200,000 clones on record, approximately 84% of them singletons. Clones ranked in the top ten supply around 1% of the sample.

In this chain, TRBV25-1 is recombined with TRBJ2-3, with 7 bases aligning to TRBD2. The source material was peripheral blood. The clonotype was recovered from a man aged 40-49 years with acute or convalescent COVID-19. The nucleotide sequence reads TGTGCCAGCAGTGAACCCCAAAGCGGGGCGGATACGCAGTATTTT. It encodes CASSEPQSGADTQYF.